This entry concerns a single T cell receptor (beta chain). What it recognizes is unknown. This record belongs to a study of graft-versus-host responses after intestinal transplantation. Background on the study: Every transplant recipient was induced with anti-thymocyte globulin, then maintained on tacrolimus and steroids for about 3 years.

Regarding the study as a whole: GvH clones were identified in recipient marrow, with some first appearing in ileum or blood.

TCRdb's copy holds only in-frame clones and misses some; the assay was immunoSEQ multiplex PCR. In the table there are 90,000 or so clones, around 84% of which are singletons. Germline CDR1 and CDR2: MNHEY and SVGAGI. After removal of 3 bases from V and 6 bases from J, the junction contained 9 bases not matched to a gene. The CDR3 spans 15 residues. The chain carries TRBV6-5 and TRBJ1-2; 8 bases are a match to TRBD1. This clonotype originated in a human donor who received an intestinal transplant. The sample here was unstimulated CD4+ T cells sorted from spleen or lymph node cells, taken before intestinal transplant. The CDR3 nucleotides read TGTGCCAGCAGTTATTGGGGCAGGGGGCAGGATGGCTACACCTTC. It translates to CASSYWGRGQDGYTF.